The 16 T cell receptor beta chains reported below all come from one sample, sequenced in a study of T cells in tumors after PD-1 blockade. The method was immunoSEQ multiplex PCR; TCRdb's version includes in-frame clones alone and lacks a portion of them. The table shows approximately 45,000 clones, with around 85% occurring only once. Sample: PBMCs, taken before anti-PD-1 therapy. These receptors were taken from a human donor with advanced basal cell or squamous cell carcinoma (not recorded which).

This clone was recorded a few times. In nucleotides, the CDR3 is TGTGCCAGCAGTCCTGGGACTAGCGGGAGTTCTGTCTACGAGCAGTACTTC. This gives the protein CASSPGTSGSSVYEQYF. The V and J genes are TRBV27 and TRBJ2-7, with 14 bases that match TRBD2. V was clipped by 5 bases and J by 3 bases; unmatched bases: 9. The V gene's germline CDR1 is MNHEY and CDR2 SMNVEV (reference sequence). CDR3 length: 17 amino acids.

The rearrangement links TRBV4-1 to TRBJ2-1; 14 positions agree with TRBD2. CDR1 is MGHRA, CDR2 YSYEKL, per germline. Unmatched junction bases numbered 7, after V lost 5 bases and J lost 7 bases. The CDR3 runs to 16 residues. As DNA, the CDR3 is TGCGCCAGCAGCATTAGCGGGACTAGCGGGAGAAATGAGCAGTTCTTC. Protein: CASSISGTSGRNEQFF.

Written as DNA, the CDR3 is TGTGCCACCAGTGGCTGGGGGGGGCAAGAGACCCAGTACTTC. Translation: CATSGWGGQETQYF. The gene calls are TRBV24-1 and TRBJ2-5, with 7 bases fitting TRBD2. The length of the CDR3 is 14 residues. J was trimmed by 2 bases and V by 5 bases; bases with no gene match: 4. Germline V gene lookup returns CDR1 KGHDR and CDR2 SFDVKD.

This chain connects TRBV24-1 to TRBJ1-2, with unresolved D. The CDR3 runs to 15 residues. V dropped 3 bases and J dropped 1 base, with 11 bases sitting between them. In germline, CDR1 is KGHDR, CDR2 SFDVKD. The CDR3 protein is CATSDPSGGNYGYTF. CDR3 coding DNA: TGTGCCACCAGTGATCCCTCTGGAGGTAACTATGGCTACACCTTC.

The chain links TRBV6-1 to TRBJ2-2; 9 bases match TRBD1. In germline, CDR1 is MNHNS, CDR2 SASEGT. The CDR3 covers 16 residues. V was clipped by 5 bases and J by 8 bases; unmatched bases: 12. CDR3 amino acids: CASSQGQGTSEGELFF. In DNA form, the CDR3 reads TGTGCCAGCAGTCAAGGACAGGGGACTTCCGAGGGGGAGCTGTTTTTT.

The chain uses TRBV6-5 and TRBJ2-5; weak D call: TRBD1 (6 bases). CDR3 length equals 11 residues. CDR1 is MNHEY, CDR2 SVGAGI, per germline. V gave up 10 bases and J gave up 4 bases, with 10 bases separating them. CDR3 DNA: TGTGCCACCCTAGGGGGAGAGACCCAGTACTTC. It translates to CATLGGETQYF.

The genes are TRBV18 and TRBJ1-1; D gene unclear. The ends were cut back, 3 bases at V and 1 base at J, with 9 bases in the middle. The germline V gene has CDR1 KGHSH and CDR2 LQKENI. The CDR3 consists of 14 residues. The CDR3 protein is CASSPTQENTEAFF. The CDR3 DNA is TGTGCCAGCTCACCGACTCAGGAGAACACTGAAGCTTTCTTT.

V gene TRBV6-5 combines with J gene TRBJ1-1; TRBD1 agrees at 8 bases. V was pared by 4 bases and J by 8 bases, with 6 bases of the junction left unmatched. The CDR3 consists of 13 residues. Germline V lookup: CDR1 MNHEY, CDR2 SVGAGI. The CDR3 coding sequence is TGTGCCAGCAGTTGGCCAGGGGGCTTGGAAGCTTTCTTT. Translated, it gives CASSWPGGLEAFF.

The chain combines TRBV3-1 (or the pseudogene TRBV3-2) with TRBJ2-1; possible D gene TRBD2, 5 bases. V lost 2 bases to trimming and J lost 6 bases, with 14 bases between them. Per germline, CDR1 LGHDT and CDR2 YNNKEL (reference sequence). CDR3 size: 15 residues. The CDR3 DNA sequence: TGTGCCAGCAGCCAATCTCGTGGCGGAGGCAATGAGCAGTTCTTC. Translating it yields CASSQSRGGGNEQFF.

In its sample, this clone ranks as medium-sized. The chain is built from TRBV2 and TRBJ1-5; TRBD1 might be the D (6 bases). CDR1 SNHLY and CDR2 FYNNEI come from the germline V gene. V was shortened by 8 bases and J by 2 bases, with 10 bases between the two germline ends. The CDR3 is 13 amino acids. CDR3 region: CASGGLGNQPQHF. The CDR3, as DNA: TGTGCCAGCGGGGGCTTGGGCAATCAGCCCCAGCATTTT.

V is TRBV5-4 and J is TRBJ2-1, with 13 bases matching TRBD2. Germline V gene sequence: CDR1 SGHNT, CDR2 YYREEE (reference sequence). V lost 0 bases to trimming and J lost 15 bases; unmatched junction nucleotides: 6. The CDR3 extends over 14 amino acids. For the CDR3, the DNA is TGTGCCAGCAGCTTGGTCGGACTAGCGGGAGATCTGTTCTTC. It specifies CASSLVGLAGDLFF.

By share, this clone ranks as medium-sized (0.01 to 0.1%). The CDR3 reads CASSPLGTTYNEQFF. The CDR3 nucleotides are TGTGCCAGCAGCCCTCTGGGGACAACCTACAATGAGCAGTTCTTC. The gene calls are TRBV11-1 and TRBJ2-1; D is possibly TRBD1 (6 bases). Trimming stripped 5 bases from V and 2 bases from J, with 13 bases between. Germline V gene data show CDR1 as SGHAT and CDR2 as FQDESV (reference sequence). CDR3 length: 15 residues.

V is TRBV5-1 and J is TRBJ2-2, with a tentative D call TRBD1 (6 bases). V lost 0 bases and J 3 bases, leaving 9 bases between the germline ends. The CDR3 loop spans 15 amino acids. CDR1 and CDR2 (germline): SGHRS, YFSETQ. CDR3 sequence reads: CASSLVQGDTGELFF. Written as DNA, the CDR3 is TGCGCCAGCAGCTTGGTACAGGGCGACACCGGGGAGCTGTTTTTT.

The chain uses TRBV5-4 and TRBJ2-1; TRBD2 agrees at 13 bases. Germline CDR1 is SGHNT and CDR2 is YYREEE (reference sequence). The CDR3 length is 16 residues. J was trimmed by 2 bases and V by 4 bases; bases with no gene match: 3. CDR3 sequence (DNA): TGTGCCAGCAGCGGCGGACTAGCGGGAGCCTACAATGAGCAGTTCTTC. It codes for CASSGGLAGAYNEQFF.

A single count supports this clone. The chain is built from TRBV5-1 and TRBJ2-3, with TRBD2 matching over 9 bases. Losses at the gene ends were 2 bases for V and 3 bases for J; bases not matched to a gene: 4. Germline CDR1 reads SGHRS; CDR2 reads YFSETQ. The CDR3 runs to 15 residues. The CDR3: CASSFSGGDTDTQYF. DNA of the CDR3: TGCGCCAGCAGCTTTAGCGGGGGTGATACAGATACGCAGTATTTT.

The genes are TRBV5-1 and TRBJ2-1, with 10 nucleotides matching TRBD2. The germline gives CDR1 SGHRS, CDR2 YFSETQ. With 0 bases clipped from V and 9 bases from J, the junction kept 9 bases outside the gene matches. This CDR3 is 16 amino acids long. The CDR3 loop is CASSLGSLAGVIEQFF. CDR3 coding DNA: TGCGCCAGCAGCTTGGGCTCGCTAGCGGGAGTTATTGAGCAGTTCTTC. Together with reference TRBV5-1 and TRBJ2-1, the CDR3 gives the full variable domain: KAGVTQTPRYLIKTRGQQVTLSCSPISGHRSVSWYQQTPGQGLQFLFEYFSETQRNKGNFPGRFSGRQFSNSRSEMNVSTLELGDSALYLCASSLGSLAGVIEQFFGPGTRLTVL.